This T cell receptor beta chain was identified during a study of post-analysis software for immune sequencing data. The wider study: Several disease courses (relapsing-remitting, secondary progressive and progressive-relapsing) of multiple sclerosis were included.

Study-level results: Those samples that were prepared in the same batch co-clustered strongly by F measure. Included in a set of five TRBV segments more frequent in patients than controls were TRBV5-6, TRBV5-1 and TRBV20-1.

Trimming at V came to 4 bases and at J to 5 bases, leaving 6 bases not matched to a gene. This CDR3 contains 14 residues. CDR1 and CDR2 from the germline V gene are SGDLS and YYNGEE. To note about this clonotype: Antigen: not known.

Included in the TCR beta cDNA libraries were unique molecular identifiers. TCRdb used MiXCR to reprocess the PCR reads, holding one entry per CDR3 protein. The sample consists of about 820,000 distinct CDR3 sequences, approximately 53% of them appearing once. This TCR derives from a girl aged 5 to 17 with multiple sclerosis. The J gene is TRBJ2-1, the V gene TRBV9; TRBD2 agrees at 7 bases. Sequenced: blood. The CDR3 reads CASSLGGTDNEQFF. CDR3 DNA: TGTGCCAGCAGCCTGGGGGGGACTGACAATGAGCAGTTCTTC.